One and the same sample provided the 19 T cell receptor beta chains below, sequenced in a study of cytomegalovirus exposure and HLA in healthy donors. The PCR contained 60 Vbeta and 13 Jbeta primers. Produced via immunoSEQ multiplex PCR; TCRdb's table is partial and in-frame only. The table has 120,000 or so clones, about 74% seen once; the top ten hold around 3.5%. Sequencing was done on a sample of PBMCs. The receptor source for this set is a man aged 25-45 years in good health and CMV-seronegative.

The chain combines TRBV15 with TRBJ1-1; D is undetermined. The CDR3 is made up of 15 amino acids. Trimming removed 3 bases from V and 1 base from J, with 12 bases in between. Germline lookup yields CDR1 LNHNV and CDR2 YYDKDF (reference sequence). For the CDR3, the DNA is TGTGCCACCAGCAGGACCTTCACGGGGAACACTGAAGCTTTCTTT. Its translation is CATSRTFTGNTEAFF. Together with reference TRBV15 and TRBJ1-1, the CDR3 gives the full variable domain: DAMVIQNPRYQVTQFGKPVTLSCSQTLNHNVMYWYQQKSSQAPKLLFHYYDKDFNNEADTPDNFQSRRPNTSFCFLDIRSPGLGDTAMYLCATSRTFTGNTEAFFGQGTRLTVV.

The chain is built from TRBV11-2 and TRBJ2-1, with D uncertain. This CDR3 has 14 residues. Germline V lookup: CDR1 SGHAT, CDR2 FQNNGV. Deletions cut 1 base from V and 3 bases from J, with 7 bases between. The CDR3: CASSLGQSYNEQFF. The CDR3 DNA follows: TGTGCCAGCAGCTTAGGGCAAAGCTACAATGAGCAGTTCTTC.

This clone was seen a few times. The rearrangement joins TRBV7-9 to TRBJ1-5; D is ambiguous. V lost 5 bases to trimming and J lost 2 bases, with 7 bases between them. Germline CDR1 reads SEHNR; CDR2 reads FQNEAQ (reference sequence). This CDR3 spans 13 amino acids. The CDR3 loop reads CASSPGGNQPQHF. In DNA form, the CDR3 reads TGTGCCAGCAGCCCCGGGGGCAATCAGCCCCAGCATTTT. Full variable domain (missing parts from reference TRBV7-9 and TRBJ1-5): DTGVSQNPRHKITKRGQNVTFRCDPISEHNRLYWYRQTLGQGPEFLTYFQNEAQLEKSRLLSDRFSAERPKGSFSTLEIQRTEQGDSAMYLCASSPGGNQPQHFGDGTRLSIL.

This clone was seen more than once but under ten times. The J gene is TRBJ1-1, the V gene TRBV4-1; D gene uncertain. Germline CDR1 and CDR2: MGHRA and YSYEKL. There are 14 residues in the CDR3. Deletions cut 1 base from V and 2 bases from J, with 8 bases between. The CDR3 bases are TGCGCCAGCAGCCAAGTTATCCTTAACACTGAAGCTTTCTTT. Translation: CASSQVILNTEAFF.

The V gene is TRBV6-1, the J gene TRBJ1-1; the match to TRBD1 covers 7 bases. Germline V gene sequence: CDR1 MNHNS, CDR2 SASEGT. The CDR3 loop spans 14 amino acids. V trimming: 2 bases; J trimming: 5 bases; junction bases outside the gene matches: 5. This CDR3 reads CASSENRGRTEAFF. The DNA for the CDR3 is TGTGCCAGCAGTGAAAATAGGGGGCGAACTGAAGCTTTCTTT.

CDR3 region: CASRAGMGLRGGYTF. CDR3 sequence (DNA): TGTGCCAGCAGAGCAGGGATGGGCCTTAGGGGTGGCTACACCTTC. The V call is TRBV6-1, the J call TRBJ1-2, with D possibly matching TRBD1 (5 bases). The CDR3 consists of 15 residues. V lost 6 bases and J 7 bases, leaving 21 bases between the germline ends. Looked up from germline, CDR1 is MNHNS and CDR2 is SASEGT.

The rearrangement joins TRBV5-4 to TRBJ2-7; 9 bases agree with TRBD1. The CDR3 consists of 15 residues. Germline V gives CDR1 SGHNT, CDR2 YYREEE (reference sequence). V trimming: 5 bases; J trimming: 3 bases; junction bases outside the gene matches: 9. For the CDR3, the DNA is TGTGCCAGCAGGATGGGACAGGGAAATTACTACGAGCAGTACTTC. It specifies CASRMGQGNYYEQYF.

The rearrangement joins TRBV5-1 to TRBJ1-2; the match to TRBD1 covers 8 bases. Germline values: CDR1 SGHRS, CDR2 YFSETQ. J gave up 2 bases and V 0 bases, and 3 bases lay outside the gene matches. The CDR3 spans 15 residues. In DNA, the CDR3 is TGCGCCAGCAGCTTGGGCGGACAGGGAAACTATGGCTACACCTTC. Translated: CASSLGGQGNYGYTF. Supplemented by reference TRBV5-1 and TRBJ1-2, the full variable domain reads KAGVTQTPRYLIKTRGQQVTLSCSPISGHRSVSWYQQTPGQGLQFLFEYFSETQRNKGNFPGRFSGRQFSNSRSEMNVSTLELGDSALYLCASSLGGQGNYGYTFGSGTRLTVV.

CDR3: CAWSVLSGANVLTF. The DNA for the CDR3 is TGTGCCTGGAGTGTTCTCTCTGGGGCCAACGTCCTGACTTTC. The chain combines TRBV30 with TRBJ2-6; D gene uncertain. Trimming shortened V by 0 bases and J by 0 bases, and 3 bases separated the two germline ends. From germline, CDR1 is GTSNPN and CDR2 SVGIG (reference sequence). The CDR3 runs 14 residues.

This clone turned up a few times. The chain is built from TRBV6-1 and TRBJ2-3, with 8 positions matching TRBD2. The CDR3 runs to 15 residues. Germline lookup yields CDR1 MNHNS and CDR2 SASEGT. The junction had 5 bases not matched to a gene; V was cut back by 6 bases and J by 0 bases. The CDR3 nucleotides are TGTGCCAGCAGCACTAGCGGAACTAGCACAGATACGCAGTATTTT. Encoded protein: CASSTSGTSTDTQYF.

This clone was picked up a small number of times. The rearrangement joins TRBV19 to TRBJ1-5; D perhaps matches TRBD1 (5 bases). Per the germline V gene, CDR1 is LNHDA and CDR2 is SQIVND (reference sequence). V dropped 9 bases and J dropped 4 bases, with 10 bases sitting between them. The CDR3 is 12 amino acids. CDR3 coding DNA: TGTGCCAGCCGACAGTTAAATCAGCCCCAGCATTTT. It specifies CASRQLNQPQHF.

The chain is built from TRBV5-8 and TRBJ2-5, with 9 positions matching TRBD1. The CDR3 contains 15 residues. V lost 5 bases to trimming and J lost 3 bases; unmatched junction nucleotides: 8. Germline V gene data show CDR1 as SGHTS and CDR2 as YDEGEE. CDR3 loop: CASRAGTGSEETQYF. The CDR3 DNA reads TGTGCCAGCAGAGCCGGGACAGGGAGTGAAGAGACCCAGTACTTC.

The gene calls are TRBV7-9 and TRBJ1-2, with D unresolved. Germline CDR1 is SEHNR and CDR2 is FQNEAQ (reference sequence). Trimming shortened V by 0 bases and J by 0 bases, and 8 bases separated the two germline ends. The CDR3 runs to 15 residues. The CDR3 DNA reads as TGTGCCAGCAGCTTAGCTAACAGTCCTAACTATGGCTACACCTTC. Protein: CASSLANSPNYGYTF. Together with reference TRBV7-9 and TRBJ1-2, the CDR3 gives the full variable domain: DTGVSQNPRHKITKRGQNVTFRCDPISEHNRLYWYRQTLGQGPEFLTYFQNEAQLEKSRLLSDRFSAERPKGSFSTLEIQRTEQGDSAMYLCASSLANSPNYGYTFGSGTRLTVV.

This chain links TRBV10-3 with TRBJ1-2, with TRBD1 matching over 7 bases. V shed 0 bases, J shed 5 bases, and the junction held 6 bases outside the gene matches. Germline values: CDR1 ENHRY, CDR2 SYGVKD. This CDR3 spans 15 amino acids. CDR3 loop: CAISESLGQSYGYTF. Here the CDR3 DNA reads TGTGCCATCAGTGAGTCGCTGGGACAGTCATATGGCTACACCTTC.

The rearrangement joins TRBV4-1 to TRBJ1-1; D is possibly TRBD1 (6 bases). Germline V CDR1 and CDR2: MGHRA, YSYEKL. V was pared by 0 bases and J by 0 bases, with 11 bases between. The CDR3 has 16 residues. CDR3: CASSQDSTGMNTEAFF. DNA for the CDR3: TGCGCCAGCAGCCAAGATAGTACAGGGATGAACACTGAAGCTTTCTTT.

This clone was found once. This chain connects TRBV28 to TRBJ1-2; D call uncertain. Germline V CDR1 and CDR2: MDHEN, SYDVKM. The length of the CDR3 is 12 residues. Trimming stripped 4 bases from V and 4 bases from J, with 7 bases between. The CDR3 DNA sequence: TGTGCCAGCAGTTCCGGGAGCTATGGCTACACCTTC. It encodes CASSSGSYGYTF.

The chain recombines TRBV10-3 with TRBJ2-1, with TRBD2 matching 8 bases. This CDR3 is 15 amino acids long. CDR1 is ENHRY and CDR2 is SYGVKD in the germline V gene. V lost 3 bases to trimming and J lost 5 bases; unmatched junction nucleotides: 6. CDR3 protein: CAISDRGGKNNEQFF. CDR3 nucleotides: TGTGCCATCAGTGACCGGGGGGGGAAAAACAATGAGCAGTTCTTC.

The CDR3, as DNA: TGTGCCAGCAGTCGCGCGGCGGGTAGCTCCTACGAGCAGTACTTC. This codes for CASSRAAGSSYEQYF. The rearrangement joins TRBV7-2 to TRBJ2-7, with D perhaps TRBD2 (5 bases). CDR3 size: 15 residues. V lost 6 bases, J lost 0 bases, and 15 bases lay in between. Germline loops: CDR1 SGHTA, CDR2 FQGNSA.

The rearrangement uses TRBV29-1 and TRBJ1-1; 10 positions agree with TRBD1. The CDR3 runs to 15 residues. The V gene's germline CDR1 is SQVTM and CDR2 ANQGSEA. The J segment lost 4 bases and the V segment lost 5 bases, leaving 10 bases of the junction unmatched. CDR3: CSVRGTGAVGTEAFF. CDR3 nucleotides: TGCAGCGTTCGCGGGACAGGGGCTGTTGGCACTGAAGCTTTCTTT.